These 9 T cell receptor beta chains share one sample of origin, sequenced in a study of T cells in Graves' hyperthyroidism and ophthalmopathy. Amplified TCR beta CDR3 regions came from RNA transcripts. When the TCR CDR3 underwent first-round RT-PCR, the HTBI primer set was used. TCRdb reprocessed the multiplex PCR reads with MiXCR, giving one entry per CDR3 protein. Here the sample spans 750,000 to 950,000 distinct CDR3 sequences, more than 30% being singletons. Material for sequencing was blood. The receptor source for this set is a man between 18 and 29 years old with Graves' hyperthyroidism.

This clonotype was counted at least ten times. The chain has TRBV12-3 or TRBV12-4 and TRBJ2-5; the D is unclear. Trimming took off 3 bases at V and 4 bases at J, with 12 bases between the two ends. This CDR3 region has 14 residues. The CDR3 sequence: CASSFWSGRETQYF. DNA of the CDR3: TGTGCCAGCAGTTTCTGGTCAGGAAGAGAGACCCAGTACTTC.

The chain recombines TRBV12-3 or TRBV12-4 with TRBJ1-6; D perhaps matches TRBD1 (6 bases). V dropped 1 base and J dropped 7 bases, with 11 bases sitting between them. The CDR3 is 15 residues long. This CDR3 is CASSLEGGRNSPLHF. CDR3 in DNA: TGTGCCAGCAGTTTAGAGGGGGGCCGGAATTCACCCCTCCACTTT.

This clonotype was counted only a few times. The rearrangement links TRBV9 to TRBJ2-5; D assignment may be TRBD1 or TRBD2 (5 bases each). CDR1 SGDLS and CDR2 YYNGEE come from the germline V gene. V shed 0 bases and J shed 7 bases, with 13 bases lying between them. CDR3 size: 14 residues. In DNA, the CDR3 is TGTGCCAGCAGCGTAGGAGGGGCCAGCGGGACCCAGTACTTC. Translating it yields CASSVGGASGTQYF. The full variable domain, its missing parts supplied by reference TRBV9 and TRBJ2-5, is DSGVTQTPKHLITATGQRVTLRCSPRSGDLSVYWYQQSLDQGLQFLIQYYNGEERAKGNILERFSAQQFPDLHSELNLSSLELGDSALYFCASSVGGASGTQYFGPGTRLLVL.

In the case of this clonotype: A junction boundary mismatches the germline segment, possibly from a read error. The rearrangement uses TRBV7-2 and TRBJ1-1; D is perhaps TRBD1 (5 bases). CDR3 length: 17 residues. Germline V gene lookup returns CDR1 SGHTA and CDR2 FQGNSA. The chain's CDR3 is CASSQVLWDAATTEAFF. CDR3 sequence (DNA): TGCGCCAGCAGCCAAGTCCTTTGGGACGCGGCGACCACTGAAGCTTTCTTT.

Of note for this clonotype: A clone one base away is much larger, so this may be a read error. The chain recombines TRBV9 with TRBJ1-5; 7 bases line up with TRBD1. Germline V gene sequence: CDR1 SGDLS, CDR2 YYNGEE. J lost 3 bases, V lost 0 bases, and 3 bases had no gene match. The CDR3 loop spans 15 amino acids. The CDR3 DNA is TGTGCCAGCAGCGTAGGGACAGGAGTCAATCAGCCCCAGCATTTT. Translated, it gives CASSVGTGVNQPQHF. The variable domain in full, with the rest retrieved from reference TRBV9 and TRBJ1-5, is DSGVTQTPKHLITATGQRVTLRCSPRSGDLSVYWYQQSLDQGLQFLIQYYNGEERAKGNILERFSAQQFPDLHSELNLSSLELGDSALYFCASSVGTGVNQPQHFGDGTRLSIL.

This clonotype was detected ten times or more. The J gene is TRBJ2-5, the V gene TRBV12-3 or TRBV12-4, with D possibly being TRBD2 (6 bases). This CDR3 has 11 amino acids. V gave up 5 bases and J gave up 9 bases, with 10 bases separating them. The CDR3 DNA reads TGTGCCAGCAGTGGCGGGGAGGCCCAGTACTTC. Translating gives CASSGGEAQYF.

This chain connects TRBV29-1 to TRBJ1-1, with a weak D call TRBD1 (6 bases). Germline lookup yields CDR1 SQVTM and CDR2 ANQGSEA. Trimming removed 2 bases at V and 7 bases at J, with 17 bases between. This CDR3 has 14 residues. The CDR3 coding sequence is TGCAGCGTTGAACGGGACAAAGGGACCGGTGAAGCTTTCTTT. It encodes CSVERDKGTGEAFF.

This clonotype was counted at least ten times. This chain connects TRBV5-8 to TRBJ1-5; a possible D gene is TRBD1 (5 bases). The CDR3 is 14 amino acids. Trimming shortened V by 3 bases and J by 3 bases, and 10 bases separated the two germline ends. Germline V CDR1 and CDR2: SGHTS, YDEGEE. This CDR3 is CASSWGRVNQPQHF. The CDR3 nucleotides read TGTGCCAGCAGCTGGGGACGGGTCAATCAGCCCCAGCATTTT.

This clonotype was observed a single time. The rearrangement joins TRBV2 to TRBJ1-2, with 8 bases lining up with TRBD1. The V gene's germline CDR1 is SNHLY and CDR2 FYNNEI. V dropped 10 bases and J dropped 7; count of bases not matched to a gene: 11. This CDR3 spans 13 amino acids. In DNA form, the CDR3 reads TGTGCCATAGTAACAGGGGGGATAGGTGGCTACACCTTC. This sequence encodes CAIVTGGIGGYTF. Using reference TRBV2 and TRBJ1-2 for the parts outside the CDR3, the full variable domain is EPEVTQTPSHQVTQMGQEVILRCVPISNHLYFYWYRQILGQKVEFLVSFYNNEISEKSEIFDDQFSVERPDGSNFTLKIRSTKLEDSAMYFCAIVTGGIGGYTFGSGTRLTVV.